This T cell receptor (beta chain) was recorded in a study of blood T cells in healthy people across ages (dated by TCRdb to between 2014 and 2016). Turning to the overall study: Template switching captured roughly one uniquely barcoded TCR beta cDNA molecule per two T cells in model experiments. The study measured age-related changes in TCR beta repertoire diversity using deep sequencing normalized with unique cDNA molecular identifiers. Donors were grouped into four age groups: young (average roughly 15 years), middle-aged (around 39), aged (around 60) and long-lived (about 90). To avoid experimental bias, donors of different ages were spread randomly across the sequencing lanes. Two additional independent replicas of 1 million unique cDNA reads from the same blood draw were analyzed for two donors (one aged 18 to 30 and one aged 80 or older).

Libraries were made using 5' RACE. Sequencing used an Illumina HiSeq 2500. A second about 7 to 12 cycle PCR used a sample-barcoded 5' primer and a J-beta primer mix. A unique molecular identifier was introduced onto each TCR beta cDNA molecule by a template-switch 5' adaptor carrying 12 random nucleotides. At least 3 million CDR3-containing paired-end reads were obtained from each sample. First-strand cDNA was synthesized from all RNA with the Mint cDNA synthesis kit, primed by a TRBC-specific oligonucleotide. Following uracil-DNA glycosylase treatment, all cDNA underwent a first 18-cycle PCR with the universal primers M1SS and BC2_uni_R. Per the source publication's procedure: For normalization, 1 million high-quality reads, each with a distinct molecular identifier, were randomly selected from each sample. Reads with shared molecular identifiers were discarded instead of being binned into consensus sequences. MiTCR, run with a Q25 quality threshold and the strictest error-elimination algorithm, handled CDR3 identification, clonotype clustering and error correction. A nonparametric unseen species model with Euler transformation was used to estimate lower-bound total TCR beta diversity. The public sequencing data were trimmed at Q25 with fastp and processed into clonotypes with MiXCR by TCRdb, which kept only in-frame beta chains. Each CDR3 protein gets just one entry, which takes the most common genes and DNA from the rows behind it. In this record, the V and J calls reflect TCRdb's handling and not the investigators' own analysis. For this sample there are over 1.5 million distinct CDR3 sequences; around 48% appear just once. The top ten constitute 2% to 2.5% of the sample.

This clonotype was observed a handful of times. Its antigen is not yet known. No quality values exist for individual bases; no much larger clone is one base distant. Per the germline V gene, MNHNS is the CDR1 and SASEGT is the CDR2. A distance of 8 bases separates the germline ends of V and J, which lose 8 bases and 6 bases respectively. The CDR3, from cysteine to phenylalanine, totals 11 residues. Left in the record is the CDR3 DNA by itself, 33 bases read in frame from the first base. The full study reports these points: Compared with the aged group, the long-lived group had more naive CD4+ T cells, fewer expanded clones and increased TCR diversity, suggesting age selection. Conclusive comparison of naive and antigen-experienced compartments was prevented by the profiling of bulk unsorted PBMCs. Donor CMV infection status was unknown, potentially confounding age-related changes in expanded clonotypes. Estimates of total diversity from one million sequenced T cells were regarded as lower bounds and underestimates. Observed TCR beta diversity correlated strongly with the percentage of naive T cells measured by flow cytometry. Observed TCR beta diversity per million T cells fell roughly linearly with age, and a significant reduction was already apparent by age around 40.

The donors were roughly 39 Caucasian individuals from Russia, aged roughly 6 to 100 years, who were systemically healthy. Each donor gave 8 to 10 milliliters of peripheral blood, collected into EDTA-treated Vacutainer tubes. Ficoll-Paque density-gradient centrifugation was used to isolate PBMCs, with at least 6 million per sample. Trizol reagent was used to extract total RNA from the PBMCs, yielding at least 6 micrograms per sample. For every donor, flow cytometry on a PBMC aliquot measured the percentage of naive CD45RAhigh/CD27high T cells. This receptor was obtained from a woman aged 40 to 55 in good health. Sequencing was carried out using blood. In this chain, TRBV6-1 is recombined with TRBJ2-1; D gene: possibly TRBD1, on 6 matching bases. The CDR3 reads CASGGFNEQFF. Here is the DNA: TGTGCCAGCGGGGGCTTCAATGAGCAGTTCTTC.